This T cell receptor beta chain was observed in a study of neoadjuvant anti-PD-1 for oral cavity cancer. Across the whole study: Around day 43, patients without progression received a fourth nivolumab dose before surgery.

This clone has only one observation. Its antigen is as yet unknown. The assay was immunoSEQ multiplex PCR, and TCRdb's table has in-frame clones only and misses some. Of approximately 43,000 clones in the sample, approximately 80% were seen once. Documented time point: after neoadjuvant nivolumab, at surgical resection. Cohort: HPV-negative, locally advanced oral cavity squamous cell carcinoma patients. General study points: Post-nivolumab, blood T cell clonality was significantly elevated in non-responders.

Germline-derived CDR1 and CDR2 are MNHNY and SVGAGI (reference sequence). The V end lost 6 bases, the J end lost 2 bases, and 14 bases lay between the germline ends. This CDR3 is 15 amino acids long. The sequence was collected from a person aged 35 to 85 with oral cavity squamous cell carcinoma. This sample comprised PBMCs, obtained after nivolumab (anti-PD-1) treatment. This chain connects TRBV6-6 to TRBJ2-1; D gene unclear. The CDR3 reads CASSPRQSTYNEQFF. CDR3 nucleotide sequence: TGTGCCAGCAGCCCCCGACAAAGTACCTACAATGAGCAGTTCTTC.